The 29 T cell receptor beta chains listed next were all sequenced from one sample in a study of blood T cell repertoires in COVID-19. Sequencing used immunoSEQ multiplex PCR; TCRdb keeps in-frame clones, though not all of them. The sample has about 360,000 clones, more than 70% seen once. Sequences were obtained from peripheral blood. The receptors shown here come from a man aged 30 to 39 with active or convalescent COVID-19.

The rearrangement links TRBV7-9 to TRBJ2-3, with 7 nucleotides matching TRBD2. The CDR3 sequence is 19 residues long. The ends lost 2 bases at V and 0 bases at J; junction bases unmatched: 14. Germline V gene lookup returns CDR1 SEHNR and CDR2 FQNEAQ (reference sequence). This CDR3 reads CASSLKVGPLADSTDTQYF. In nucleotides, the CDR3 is TGTGCCAGCAGCTTAAAGGTCGGACCTCTAGCGGATAGCACAGATACGCAGTATTTT. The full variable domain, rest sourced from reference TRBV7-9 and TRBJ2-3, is DTGVSQNPRHKITKRGQNVTFRCDPISEHNRLYWYRQTLGQGPEFLTYFQNEAQLEKSRLLSDRFSAERPKGSFSTLEIQRTEQGDSAMYLCASSLKVGPLADSTDTQYFGPGTRLTVL.

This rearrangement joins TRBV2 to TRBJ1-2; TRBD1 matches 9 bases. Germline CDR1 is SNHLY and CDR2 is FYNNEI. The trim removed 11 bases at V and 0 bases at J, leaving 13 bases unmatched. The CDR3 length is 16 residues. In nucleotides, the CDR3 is TGTGCCGGAGGTCGGACAGGGGAAATTGCTAACTATGGCTACACCTTC. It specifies CAGGRTGEIANYGYTF.

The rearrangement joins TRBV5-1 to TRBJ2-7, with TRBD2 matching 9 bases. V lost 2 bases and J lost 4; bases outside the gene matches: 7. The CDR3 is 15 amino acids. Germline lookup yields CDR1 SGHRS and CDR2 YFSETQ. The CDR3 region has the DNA TGCGCCAGCAGCTTTCTTAGCGGGAGCTGGTACGAGCAGTACTTC. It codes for CASSFLSGSWYEQYF.

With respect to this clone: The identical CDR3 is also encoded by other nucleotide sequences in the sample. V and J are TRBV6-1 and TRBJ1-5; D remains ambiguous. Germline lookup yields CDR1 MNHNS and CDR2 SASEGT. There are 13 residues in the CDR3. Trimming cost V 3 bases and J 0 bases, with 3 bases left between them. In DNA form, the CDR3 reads TGTGCCAGCAGTGATTATAGCAATCAGCCCCAGCATTTT. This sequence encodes CASSDYSNQPQHF.

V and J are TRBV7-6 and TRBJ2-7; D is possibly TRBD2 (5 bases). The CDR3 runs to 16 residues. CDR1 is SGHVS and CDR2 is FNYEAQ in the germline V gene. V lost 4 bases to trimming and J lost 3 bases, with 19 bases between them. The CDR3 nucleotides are TGTGCCAGCAGCTCGCTCCGGGCCACGGGGATCTACGAGCAGTACTTC. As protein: CASSSLRATGIYEQYF.

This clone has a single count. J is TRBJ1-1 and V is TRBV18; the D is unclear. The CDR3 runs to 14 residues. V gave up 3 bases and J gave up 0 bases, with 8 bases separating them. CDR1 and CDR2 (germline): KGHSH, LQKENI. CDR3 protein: CASSPTTMNTEAFF. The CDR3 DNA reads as TGTGCCAGCTCACCCACAACCATGAACACTGAAGCTTTCTTT.

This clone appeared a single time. The CDR3 region is CASSFRTGSFDGYTF. The CDR3 bases are TGCGCCAGCAGCTTCCGGACAGGGAGTTTTGATGGCTACACCTTC. V gene TRBV4-1 combines with J gene TRBJ1-2, with 8 bases aligning to TRBD1. The CDR3 length is 15 residues. CDR1 and CDR2 from the germline V gene are MGHRA and YSYEKL. V was clipped by 5 bases and J by 6 bases; unmatched bases: 11.

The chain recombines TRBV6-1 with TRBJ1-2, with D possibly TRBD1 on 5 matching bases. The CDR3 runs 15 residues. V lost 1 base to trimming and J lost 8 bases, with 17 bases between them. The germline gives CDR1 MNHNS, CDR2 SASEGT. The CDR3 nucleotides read TGTGCCAGCAGTGAAGGGGGGGACCGAGCCGGGGGCTACACCTTC. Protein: CASSEGGDRAGGYTF.

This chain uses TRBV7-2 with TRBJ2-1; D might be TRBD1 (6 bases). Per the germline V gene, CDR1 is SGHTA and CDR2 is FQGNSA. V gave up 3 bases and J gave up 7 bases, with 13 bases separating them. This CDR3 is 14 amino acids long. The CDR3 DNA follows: TGTGCCAGCAGCTTGGGGGCAGGGCGGAATGAGCAGTTCTTC. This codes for CASSLGAGRNEQFF.

Here the CDR3 DNA reads TGTGCCAGTAGTCTCATGACGGGGGGAATTAATGAGCAGTTCTTC. Translating gives CASSLMTGGINEQFF. This chain links TRBV19 with TRBJ2-1, with 7 positions matching TRBD2. The trim removed 5 bases at V and 7 bases at J, leaving 11 bases unmatched. CDR3 length: 15 amino acids. From germline, CDR1 is LNHDA and CDR2 SQIVND (reference sequence).

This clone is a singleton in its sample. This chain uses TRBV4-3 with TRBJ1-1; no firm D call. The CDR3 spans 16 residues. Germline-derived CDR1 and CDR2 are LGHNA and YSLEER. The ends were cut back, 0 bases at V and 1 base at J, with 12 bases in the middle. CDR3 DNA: TGCGCCAGCAGCCAAGAGCCTAGAATGGGGAACACTGAAGCTTTCTTT. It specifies CASSQEPRMGNTEAFF.

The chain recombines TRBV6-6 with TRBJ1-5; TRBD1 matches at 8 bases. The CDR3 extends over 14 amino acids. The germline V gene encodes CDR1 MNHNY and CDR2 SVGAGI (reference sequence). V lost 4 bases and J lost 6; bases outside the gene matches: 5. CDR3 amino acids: CASSWTGLAQPQHF. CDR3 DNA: TGTGCCAGCAGTTGGACAGGGTTGGCTCAGCCCCAGCATTTT.

As DNA, the CDR3 is TGTGCTAGTGGTTTGCTATATGAGCAGTTCTTC. It translates to CASGLLYEQFF. The chain is built from TRBV12-5 and TRBJ2-1; D is undetermined. Trimming stripped 2 bases from V and 8 bases from J, with 4 bases between. In germline, CDR1 is LGHNT, CDR2 FRNRAP. The length of the CDR3 is 11 residues.

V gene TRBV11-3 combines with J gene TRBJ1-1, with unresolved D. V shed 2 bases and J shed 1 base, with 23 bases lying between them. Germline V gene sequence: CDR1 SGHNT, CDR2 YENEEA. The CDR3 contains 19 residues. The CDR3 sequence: CASSLKPGTNPRGNTEAFF. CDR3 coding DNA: TGTGCCAGCAGCTTAAAGCCGGGTACAAACCCCAGAGGGAACACTGAAGCTTTCTTT.

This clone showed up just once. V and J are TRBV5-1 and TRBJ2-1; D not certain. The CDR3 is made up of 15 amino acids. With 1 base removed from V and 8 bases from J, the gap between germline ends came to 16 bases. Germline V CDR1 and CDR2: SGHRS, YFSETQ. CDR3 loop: CASSLSASFPDEQFF. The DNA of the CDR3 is TGCGCCAGCAGCTTGTCCGCGTCGTTCCCCGATGAGCAGTTCTTC. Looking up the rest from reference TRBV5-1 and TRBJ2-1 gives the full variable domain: KAGVTQTPRYLIKTRGQQVTLSCSPISGHRSVSWYQQTPGQGLQFLFEYFSETQRNKGNFPGRFSGRQFSNSRSEMNVSTLELGDSALYLCASSLSASFPDEQFFGPGTRLTVL.

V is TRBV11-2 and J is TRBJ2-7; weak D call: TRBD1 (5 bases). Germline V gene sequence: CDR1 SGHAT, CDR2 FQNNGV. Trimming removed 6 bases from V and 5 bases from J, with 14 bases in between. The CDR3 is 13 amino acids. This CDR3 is CASSPGQNNEQYF. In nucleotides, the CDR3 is TGTGCCAGCAGTCCCGGACAAAACAACGAGCAGTACTTC.

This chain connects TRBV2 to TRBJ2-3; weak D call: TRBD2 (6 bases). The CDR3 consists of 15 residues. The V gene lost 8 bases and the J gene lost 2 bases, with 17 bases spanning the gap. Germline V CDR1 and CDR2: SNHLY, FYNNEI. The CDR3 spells CASLEESGFTDTQYF. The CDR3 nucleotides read TGTGCCAGCTTGGAAGAGAGCGGGTTCACAGATACGCAGTATTTT.

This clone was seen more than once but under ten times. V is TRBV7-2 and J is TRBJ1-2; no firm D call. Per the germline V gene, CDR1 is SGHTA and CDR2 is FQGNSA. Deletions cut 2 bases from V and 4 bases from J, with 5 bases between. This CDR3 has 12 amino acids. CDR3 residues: CASSLLSYGYTF. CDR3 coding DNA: TGTGCCAGCAGCTTACTTTCCTATGGCTACACCTTC.

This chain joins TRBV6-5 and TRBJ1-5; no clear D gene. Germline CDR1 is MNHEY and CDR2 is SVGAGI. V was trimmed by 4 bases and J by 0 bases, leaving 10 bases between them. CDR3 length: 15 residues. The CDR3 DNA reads TGTGCCAGCAGTTCCGACATTTATAGCAATCAGCCCCAGCATTTT. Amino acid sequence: CASSSDIYSNQPQHF.

CDR3 coding DNA: TGTGCCAGCAGCCAAGACGGGACAGGGGACATGAACACTGAAGCTTTCTTT. It translates to CASSQDGTGDMNTEAFF. The chain links TRBV3-1 (or the pseudogene TRBV3-2) to TRBJ1-1, with 10 bases that match TRBD1. This CDR3 region has 17 residues. V lost 0 bases and J lost 0; bases outside the gene matches: 4. CDR1 LGHDT and CDR2 YNNKEL come from the germline V gene (reference sequence).

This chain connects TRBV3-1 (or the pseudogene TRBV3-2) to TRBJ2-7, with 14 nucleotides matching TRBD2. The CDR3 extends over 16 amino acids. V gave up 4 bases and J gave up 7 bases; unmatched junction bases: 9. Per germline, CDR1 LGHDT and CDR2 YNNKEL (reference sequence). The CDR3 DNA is TGTGCCAGCAGCCGACCTCCGGGACTAGCGGGAGTTGAGCAGTACTTC. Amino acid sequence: CASSRPPGLAGVEQYF.

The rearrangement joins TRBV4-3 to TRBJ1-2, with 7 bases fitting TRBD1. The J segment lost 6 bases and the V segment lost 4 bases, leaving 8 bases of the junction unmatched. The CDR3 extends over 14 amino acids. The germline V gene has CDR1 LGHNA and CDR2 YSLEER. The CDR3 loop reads CASSRMTGSDGYTF. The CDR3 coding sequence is TGCGCCAGCAGCCGCATGACAGGGAGCGATGGCTACACCTTC.

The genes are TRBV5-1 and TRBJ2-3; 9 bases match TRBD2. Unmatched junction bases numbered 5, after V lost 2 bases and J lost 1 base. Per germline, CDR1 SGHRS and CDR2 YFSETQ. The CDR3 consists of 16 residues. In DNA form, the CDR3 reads TGCGCCAGCAGCTTAAGACTAGCGGAACGCACAGATACGCAGTATTTT. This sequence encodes CASSLRLAERTDTQYF.

The CDR3 region is CASLSSGGSGNTIYF. The CDR3 coding sequence is TGCGCCAGCCTATCTTCCGGAGGCTCTGGAAACACCATATATTTT. The genes are TRBV10-2 and TRBJ1-3; D is uncertain. There are 15 residues in the CDR3. Per the germline V gene, CDR1 is WSHSY and CDR2 is SAAADI. The V and J ends lost 8 bases and 0 bases respectively, with 14 bases between them.

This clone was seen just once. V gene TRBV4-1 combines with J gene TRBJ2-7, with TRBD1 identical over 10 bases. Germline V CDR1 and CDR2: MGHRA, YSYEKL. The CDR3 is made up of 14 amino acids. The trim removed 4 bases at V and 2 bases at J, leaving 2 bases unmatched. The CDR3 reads CASSLGTGAYEQYF. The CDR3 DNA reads TGCGCCAGCAGCCTAGGGACAGGGGCCTACGAGCAGTACTTC.

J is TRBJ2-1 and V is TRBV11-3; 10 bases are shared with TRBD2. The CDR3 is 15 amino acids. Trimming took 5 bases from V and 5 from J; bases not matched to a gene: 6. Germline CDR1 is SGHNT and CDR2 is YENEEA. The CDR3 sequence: CASSPGTSEDNEQFF. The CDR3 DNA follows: TGTGCCAGCAGCCCCGGGACTAGCGAGGACAATGAGCAGTTCTTC.

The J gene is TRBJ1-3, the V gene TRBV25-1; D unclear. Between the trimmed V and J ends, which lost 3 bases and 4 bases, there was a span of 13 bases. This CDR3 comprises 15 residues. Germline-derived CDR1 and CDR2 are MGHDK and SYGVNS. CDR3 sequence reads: CASSDPRVTGNTIYF. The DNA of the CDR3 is TGTGCCAGCAGTGATCCGAGGGTTACGGGAAACACCATATATTTT.

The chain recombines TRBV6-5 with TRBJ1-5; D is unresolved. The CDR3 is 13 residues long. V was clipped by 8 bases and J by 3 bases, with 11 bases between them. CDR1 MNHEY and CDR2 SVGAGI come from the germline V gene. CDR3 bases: TGTGCCAGCGAGAGGACTTACAATCAGCCCCAGCATTTT. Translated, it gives CASERTYNQPQHF.

This CDR3 is CASSGAGGYGSYGYTF. The CDR3 region has the DNA TGCGCCAGCTCTGGGGCAGGGGGCTATGGATCCTATGGCTACACCTTC. The J gene is TRBJ1-2, the V gene TRBV5-1; 8 bases align to TRBD1. V lost 7 bases, J lost 4 bases, and 15 bases stayed unmatched. The CDR3 loop spans 16 amino acids. The germline V gene has CDR1 SGHRS and CDR2 YFSETQ.